The 10 T cell receptor beta chains listed next were all sequenced from one sample in a study of T cell repertoires in cytomegalovirus infection (dated by TCRdb to 2018 to 2020). The sequencer listed for this sample is Illumina HiSeq 1500. In TCRdb, the public reads were trimmed at Q25 with fastp and aligned with MiXCR, with productive beta chains retained. Entries are consolidated by CDR3 protein sequence, retaining the most common genes and DNA. Counted in this sample were 45,000 to 60,000 distinct CDR3 sequences; roughly 20% of them appeared once. Together, the top ten hold roughly two thirds of the sample. Sample treatment or condition, as interpreted from the label and publication: in vitro stimulation with specific CMV peptide epitopes to enrich CMV-specific T cells. For these receptors, no antigen is known. The material sequenced was CD8+ T cells from cultured PBMCs, taken from culture after CMV antigen stimulation. Every receptor here comes from a human donor in good health (CMV status not recorded). Some clones in this sample may be carry-over from other donors' samples.

This clonotype has a handful of counts. This chain links TRBV5-6 with TRBJ1-6, with TRBD1 identical over 11 bases. J was trimmed by 8 bases and V by 4 bases; bases with no gene match: 5. The germline gives CDR1 SGHDT, CDR2 YYEEEE. The CDR3 extends over 15 amino acids. The CDR3 nucleotides are TGTGCCAGCAGCGGAGGACAGGGGGCTCATTCACCCCTCCACTTT. Translating gives CASSGGQGAHSPLHF.

This sequence joins TRBV5-1 and TRBJ1-1; 7 nucleotides align to TRBD1. This CDR3 is built from 14 residues. V shed 6 bases and J 3 bases; nucleotides not matched to a gene: 8. Germline V gene sequence: CDR1 SGHRS, CDR2 YFSETQ. CDR3 sequence (DNA): TGCGCCAGCAAAAGGGACAGTTTCTACACTGAAGCTTTCTTT. The encoded protein is CASKRDSFYTEAFF.

V usage is TRBV7-2 and J usage is TRBJ2-5, with TRBD1 identical over 9 bases. V shed 5 bases, J shed 4 bases, and the junction held 8 bases outside the gene matches. Looked up from germline, CDR1 is SGHTA and CDR2 is FQGNSA. The length of the CDR3 is 15 residues. The DNA for the CDR3 is TGTGCCAGCAGCGGTTGGACAGGGGATATAGAGACCCAGTACTTC. This codes for CASSGWTGDIETQYF. Full variable domain (remainder filled in from reference TRBV7-2 and TRBJ2-5): GAGVSQSPSNKVTEKGKDVELRCDPISGHTALYWYRQSLGQGLEFLIYFQGNSAPDKSGLPSDRFSAERTGGSVSTLTIQRTQQEDSAVYLCASSGWTGDIETQYFGPGTRLLVL.

This chain connects TRBV27 to TRBJ2-1; no clear D gene. This CDR3 has 13 residues. Trimming took 2 bases from V and 8 from J, leaving 10 bases between them. CDR1 is MNHEY and CDR2 is SMNVEV in the germline V gene (reference sequence). The CDR3: CASSLISLDEQFF. DNA of the CDR3: TGTGCCAGCAGTTTAATTTCCTTGGATGAGCAGTTCTTC.

This clonotype was detected a few times. This rearrangement joins TRBV7-6 to TRBJ2-1; the D is unclear. The CDR3 totals 14 residues. V lost 5 bases and J 2 bases, leaving 10 bases between the germline ends. CDR1 is SGHVS and CDR2 is FNYEAQ in the germline V gene. Written as DNA, the CDR3 is TGTGCCAGCAGCCCTAGTGATACCTACAATGAGCAGTTCTTC. This gives the protein CASSPSDTYNEQFF. The entire variable domain, with the rest obtained from reference TRBV7-6 and TRBJ2-1, is as follows: GAGVSQSPRYKVTKRGQDVALRCDPISGHVSLYWYRQALGQGPEFLTYFNYEAQQDKSGLPNDRFSAERPEGSISTLTIQRTEQRDSAMYRCASSPSDTYNEQFFGPGTRLTVL.

This clonotype came up many times. The chain links TRBV7-6 to TRBJ2-7; 9 nucleotides line up with TRBD1. Germline CDR1 and CDR2: SGHVS and FNYEAQ. The CDR3 length is 15 residues. With V trimmed by 4 bases and J by 2 bases, 6 bases remained unmatched. This CDR3 reads CASSWGDRAAYEQYF. As DNA, the CDR3 is TGTGCCAGCAGCTGGGGGGACAGGGCGGCCTACGAGCAGTACTTC.

This sequence joins TRBV7-9 and TRBJ1-2; no clear D gene. The CDR3 length is 16 residues. CDR1 and CDR2 (germline): SEHNR, FQNEAQ (reference sequence). V was pared by 4 bases and J by 0 bases, with 15 bases between. CDR3 nucleotide sequence: TGTGCCAGCAGCTCGGGTCGCACTTCCACTAACTATGGCTACACCTTC. It is translated as CASSSGRTSTNYGYTF.

The chain is built from TRBV12-3 or TRBV12-4 and TRBJ2-3, with a tentative D call TRBD1 (7 bases). The CDR3 contains 15 residues. Trimming stripped 2 bases from V and 4 bases from J, with 13 bases between. The CDR3, as DNA: TGTGCCAGCAGTTTACAGGGGGGATTGGCAGATACGCAGTATTTT. Residues: CASSLQGGLADTQYF.

This clonotype came up many times. This chain joins TRBV7-8 and TRBJ2-7, with TRBD1 matching over 8 bases. J was trimmed by 4 bases and V by 0 bases; bases with no gene match: 5. This CDR3 is 15 amino acids long. CDR1 and CDR2 (germline): SGHVS, FQNEAQ. CDR3 protein: CASSLAWTGLYEQYF. The DNA for the CDR3 is TGTGCCAGCAGCTTAGCTTGGACAGGGTTGTACGAGCAGTACTTC.

The chain is built from TRBV7-8 and TRBJ1-6; 10 nucleotides line up with TRBD1. The germline V gene has CDR1 SGHVS and CDR2 FQNEAQ. The V segment lost 5 bases and the J segment 11 bases; nucleotides outside the gene matches: 6. The CDR3 is 14 residues long. CDR3 sequence: CASSAGDRGPPLHF. CDR3 nucleotide sequence: TGTGCCAGCAGCGCCGGGGACAGGGGTCCACCCCTCCACTTT.